These 27 T cell receptor beta chains were sequenced from one sample in a study of T cell responses to AZD1222 COVID-19 vaccine. Data came from immunoSEQ multiplex PCR; TCRdb stores just in-frame clones and leaves some out. Seen here are around 150,000 clones, under 95% observed once, and the top ten hold 5%. The sequencing here drew on peripheral blood, taken on day 0 of AZD1222 vaccination. These receptors were taken from an adult in good health.

This sequence joins TRBV11-2 and TRBJ2-2; D call uncertain. The V gene lost 1 base and the J gene lost 1 base, with 4 bases spanning the gap. The CDR3 length is 14 residues. CDR1 is SGHAT and CDR2 is FQNNGV in the germline V gene. This CDR3 is CASSLAWNTGELFF. The CDR3 region has the DNA TGTGCCAGCAGCTTAGCCTGGAACACCGGGGAGCTGTTTTTT.

The gene calls are TRBV3-1 (or the pseudogene TRBV3-2) and TRBJ2-1, with a possible D match to TRBD2 (5 bases). The CDR3 is made up of 16 amino acids. The V gene's germline CDR1 is LGHDT and CDR2 YNNKEL (reference sequence). The V end was cut by 1 base, the J end by 3 bases, with 13 bases between. CDR3 loop: CASSQAEERVYNEQFF. The CDR3 nucleotides are TGTGCCAGCAGCCAAGCGGAGGAACGAGTCTACAATGAGCAGTTCTTC.

The rearrangement uses TRBV28 and TRBJ2-2; D perhaps matches TRBD2 (6 bases). V lost 6 bases and J 7 bases, leaving 18 bases between the germline ends. Germline values: CDR1 MDHEN, CDR2 SYDVKM. There are 15 residues in the CDR3. The CDR3: CASRRSRLVLGELFF. CDR3 nucleotides: TGTGCCAGCAGACGGTCGAGACTAGTACTCGGGGAGCTGTTTTTT.

The sample holds a few counts of this clone. Here the CDR3 reads CASGDSSVVQYF. The DNA for the CDR3 is TGTGCCAGTGGGGACTCCTCGGTCGTGCAGTACTTC. The chain employs TRBV19 and TRBJ2-7; D perhaps matches TRBD2 (6 bases). From germline, CDR1 is LNHDA and CDR2 SQIVND (reference sequence). This CDR3 comprises 12 residues. Trimming pared 8 bases from V and 9 bases from J, leaving 17 bases between.

J is TRBJ2-7 and V is TRBV29-1; 7 nucleotides line up with TRBD1. Trimming cost V 0 bases and J 7 bases; bases outside gene matches: 15. Germline CDR1 and CDR2: SQVTM and ANQGSEA. This CDR3 contains 16 residues. CDR3 DNA sequence: TGCAGCGTTGAAGAGGGGAACGGGGTTAACAGGGGAGAGCAGTACTTC. It is translated as CSVEEGNGVNRGEQYF.

This chain connects TRBV20-1 to TRBJ2-3; D remains unclear. The V end lost 3 bases, the J end lost 6 bases, and 19 bases lay between the germline ends. Germline CDR1 is DFQATT and CDR2 is SNEGSKA (reference sequence). The CDR3 loop spans 15 amino acids. The CDR3: CSASRRSARHDTQYF. The CDR3 DNA is TGCAGTGCTAGTCGCCGCTCCGCCCGGCATGATACGCAGTATTTT.

V gene TRBV19 combines with J gene TRBJ2-3, with D possibly TRBD1 on 5 matching bases. CDR3 size: 15 residues. Germline CDR1 and CDR2: LNHDA and SQIVND (reference sequence). V was shortened by 6 bases and J by 0 bases, with 13 bases between the two germline ends. The CDR3 nucleotides read TGTGCCAGTAGCCAGGGTGGCCCTAGCACAGATACGCAGTATTTT. Translating it yields CASSQGGPSTDTQYF.

The J gene is TRBJ1-5, the V gene TRBV7-9; 8 nucleotides line up with TRBD1. Germline assignment: CDR1 SEHNR and CDR2 FQNEAQ (reference sequence). The trim removed 5 bases at V and 10 bases at J, leaving 13 bases unmatched. The CDR3 contains 15 residues. The CDR3 region is CASSQGVAGGDPQHF. Written as DNA, the CDR3 is TGTGCCAGCAGCCAAGGAGTGGCAGGGGGCGACCCCCAGCATTTT.

This rearrangement joins TRBV9 to TRBJ2-5, with TRBD2 matching over 14 bases. Per germline, CDR1 SGDLS and CDR2 YYNGEE. V shed 6 bases, J shed 3 bases, and the junction held 4 bases outside the gene matches. CDR3 length: 15 residues. The CDR3 sequence: CASNTGLAGEETQYF. In DNA, the CDR3 is TGTGCCAGCAACACGGGACTAGCGGGAGAAGAGACCCAGTACTTC.

The chain combines TRBV5-1 with TRBJ1-2; D gene uncertain. CDR3 size: 14 residues. Trimming left V 1 base short and J 2 bases short, with 9 bases between. In germline, CDR1 is SGHRS, CDR2 YFSETQ. The CDR3 DNA reads TGCGCCAGCAGCTTGAGGGCCGGAAACTATGGCTACACCTTC. The encoded protein is CASSLRAGNYGYTF.

V and J are TRBV9 and TRBJ2-3; 9 nucleotides agree with TRBD2. The CDR3 extends over 16 amino acids. The J segment lost 4 bases and the V segment lost 3 bases, leaving 9 bases of the junction unmatched. The germline gives CDR1 SGDLS, CDR2 YYNGEE. The CDR3 here is CASSAISGREADTQYF. In DNA, the CDR3 is TGTGCCAGCAGCGCGATTAGCGGGAGAGAAGCAGATACGCAGTATTTT.

The chain couples TRBV18 to TRBJ2-5; 11 positions match TRBD1. Germline CDR1 is KGHSH and CDR2 is LQKENI. Losses at the gene ends were 3 bases for V and 5 bases for J; bases not matched to a gene: 2. The CDR3 extends over 14 amino acids. DNA for the CDR3: TGTGCCAGCTCACCGGGGACAGGGGGTGAGACCCAGTACTTC. Translation gives CASSPGTGGETQYF.

The chain uses TRBV4-2 and TRBJ2-3; D gene ambiguous. Trimming stripped 1 base from V and 6 bases from J, with 8 bases between. The CDR3 is made up of 13 amino acids. CDR1 is LGHNA and CDR2 is YNFKEQ in the germline V gene. The chain's CDR3 is CASSQGARDTQYF. Written as DNA, the CDR3 is TGTGCCAGCAGCCAAGGGGCGCGGGATACGCAGTATTTT.

V gene TRBV5-1 combines with J gene TRBJ2-2; tentative D call: TRBD1 (6 bases). The CDR3 spans 16 residues. Germline lookup yields CDR1 SGHRS and CDR2 YFSETQ. The germline V and J ends were trimmed by 0 bases and 4 bases, with 13 bases remaining between them. CDR3 amino acids: CASSLAGGQTTGELFF. The CDR3 DNA sequence: TGCGCCAGCAGCTTGGCCGGTGGACAGACCACCGGGGAGCTGTTTTTT.

CDR3 region: CASSQISYEQYF. CDR3 DNA sequence: TGTGCCAGCAGCCAGATCTCCTACGAGCAGTACTTC. The chain employs TRBV7-2 and TRBJ2-7; D gene uncertain. V dropped 5 bases and J dropped 0 bases, with 5 bases sitting between them. This CDR3 contains 12 residues. Germline lookup yields CDR1 SGHTA and CDR2 FQGNSA.

V gene TRBV11-1 combines with J gene TRBJ2-1, with 8 bases fitting TRBD2. From germline, CDR1 is SGHAT and CDR2 FQDESV (reference sequence). The CDR3 length is 16 residues. Unmatched junction bases numbered 14, after V lost 5 bases and J lost 8 bases. CDR3 sequence (DNA): TGTGCCAGCAGCCAGCGTGGGAGCGGGAGATTGTATGAGCAGTTCTTC. Translation gives CASSQRGSGRLYEQFF.

The chain employs TRBV5-6 and TRBJ1-1, with a tentative D call TRBD1 (5 bases). The CDR3 sequence is 13 residues long. The germline V gene encodes CDR1 SGHDT and CDR2 YYEEEE. V dropped 5 bases and J dropped 2 bases, with 10 bases sitting between them. This CDR3 is CASSQGFNTEAFF. DNA for the CDR3: TGTGCCAGCAGTCAGGGTTTCAACACTGAAGCTTTCTTT.

The V and J genes are TRBV5-8 and TRBJ1-1; D may be TRBD1 (5 bases). CDR1 SGHTS and CDR2 YDEGEE come from the germline V gene. CDR3 length: 13 amino acids. Trimming shortened V by 7 bases and J by 1 base, and 11 bases separated the two germline ends. CDR3 protein: CASGIGGNTEAFF. In DNA, the CDR3 is TGTGCCAGCGGGATCGGGGGGAACACTGAAGCTTTCTTT.

The chain is built from TRBV28 and TRBJ2-6; D not certain. This CDR3 has 14 amino acids. V was clipped by 6 bases and J by 0 bases, with 6 bases between them. Germline CDR1 and CDR2: MDHEN and SYDVKM. The CDR3 loop is CASRFSSGANVLTF. In DNA, the CDR3 is TGTGCCAGCAGGTTTTCCTCTGGGGCCAACGTCCTGACTTTC.

The chain uses TRBV7-2 and TRBJ2-7; TRBD1 agrees at 7 bases. The germline V gene has CDR1 SGHTA and CDR2 FQGNSA. The junction had 10 bases not matched to a gene; V was cut back by 5 bases and J by 3 bases. The CDR3 covers 15 residues. This CDR3 reads CASSALRDRHYEQYF. The CDR3 coding sequence is TGTGCCAGCAGCGCATTGAGGGACAGACACTACGAGCAGTACTTC.

This chain joins TRBV28 and TRBJ2-3; no clear D gene. Germline CDR1 MDHEN, CDR2 SYDVKM. Deletions cut 5 bases from V and 2 bases from J, with 5 bases between. The CDR3 covers 12 residues. In DNA form, the CDR3 reads TGTGCCAGCAGTCCCTCCACAGATACGCAGTATTTT. Translating it yields CASSPSTDTQYF. The complete variable domain, with remaining parts taken from reference TRBV28 and TRBJ2-3, reads DVKVTQSSRYLVKRTGEKVFLECVQDMDHENMFWYRQDPGLGLRLIYFSYDVKMKEKGDIPEGYSVSREKKERFSLILESASTNQTSMYLCASSPSTDTQYFGPGTRLTVL.

The chain combines TRBV7-6 with TRBJ2-5; TRBD2 aligns across 9 bases. V gave up 5 bases and J gave up 6 bases; unmatched junction bases: 13. The germline gives CDR1 SGHVS, CDR2 FNYEAQ. The length of the CDR3 is 16 residues. CDR3 DNA sequence: TGTGCCAGCAGCCAACCTTTGCGGGAGGGCCGGCAGACCCAGTACTTC. Its protein product is CASSQPLREGRQTQYF.

The V call is TRBV19, the J call TRBJ2-7, with TRBD2 matching 10 bases. The V gene end was trimmed by 1 base and the J gene end by 1 base; junction bases not matched to a gene: 4. Germline values: CDR1 LNHDA, CDR2 SQIVND (reference sequence). CDR3 length: 16 amino acids. CDR3 bases: TGTGCCAGTAGTATAGCCGGACTAGCGGTTTCCTACGAGCAGTACTTC. It encodes CASSIAGLAVSYEQYF.

The chain joins TRBV7-2 to TRBJ1-2; possible D gene TRBD1, 6 bases. Germline V gene data show CDR1 as SGHTA and CDR2 as FQGNSA. The CDR3 is made up of 17 amino acids. V dropped 7 bases and J dropped 7 bases, with 28 bases sitting between them. The CDR3 loop reads CASTGGGTTGIRSGYTF. CDR3 nucleotide sequence: TGTGCCAGCACCGGAGGGGGGACAACCGGGATAAGGAGTGGCTACACCTTC.

The sample holds a few counts of this clone. The chain joins TRBV3-1 (or the pseudogene TRBV3-2) to TRBJ2-7; 7 positions match TRBD1. Germline CDR1 is LGHDT and CDR2 is YNNKEL (reference sequence). V lost 4 bases to trimming and J lost 3 bases; unmatched junction nucleotides: 9. There are 15 residues in the CDR3. CDR3 DNA sequence: TGTGCCAGCAGCCCTTGGGACAGCCTGATCTACGAGCAGTACTTC. Its protein is CASSPWDSLIYEQYF.

The chain employs TRBV19 and TRBJ1-1, with 8 positions matching TRBD1. Germline V gene sequence: CDR1 LNHDA, CDR2 SQIVND (reference sequence). The ends lost 6 bases at V and 3 bases at J; junction bases unmatched: 0. The CDR3 runs 12 residues. The CDR3 region is CASRTGDTEAFF. In nucleotides, the CDR3 is TGTGCCAGTAGGACAGGGGACACTGAAGCTTTCTTT.

This chain connects TRBV19 to TRBJ2-7; 7 bases are shared with TRBD2. V dropped 5 bases and J dropped 1; count of bases not matched to a gene: 17. CDR3 length: 18 amino acids. CDR1 is LNHDA and CDR2 is SQIVND in the germline V gene (reference sequence). The CDR3 here is CASSPQPPSSGESYEQYF. The DNA of the CDR3 is TGTGCCAGTAGTCCCCAACCACCCTCTAGCGGCGAGTCCTACGAGCAGTACTTC.